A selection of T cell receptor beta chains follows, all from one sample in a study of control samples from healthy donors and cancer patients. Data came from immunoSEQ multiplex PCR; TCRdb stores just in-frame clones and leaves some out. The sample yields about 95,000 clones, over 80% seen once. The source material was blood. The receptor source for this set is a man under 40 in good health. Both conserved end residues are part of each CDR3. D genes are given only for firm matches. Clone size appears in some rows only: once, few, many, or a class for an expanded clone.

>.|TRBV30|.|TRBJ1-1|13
CAWSGGGNTEAFF
TGTGCCTGGAGTGGAGGGGGAAACACTGAAGCTTTCTTT
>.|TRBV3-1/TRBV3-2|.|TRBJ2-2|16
CASSQEPLQGAGELFF
TGTGCCAGCAGCCAAGAACCCCTACAGGGAGCCGGGGAGCTGTTTTTT
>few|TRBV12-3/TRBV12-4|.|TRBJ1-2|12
CASSLDNYGYTF
TGTGCCAGCAGCCTTGATAACTATGGCTACACCTTC
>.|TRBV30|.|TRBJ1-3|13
CAWERGDGNTIYF
TGTGCCTGGGAGAGGGGAGACGGAAACACCATATATTTT
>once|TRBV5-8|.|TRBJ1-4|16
CASSLILIGGDEKLFF
TGTGCCAGCAGCTTGATTTTGATTGGGGGAGATGAAAAACTGTTTTTT
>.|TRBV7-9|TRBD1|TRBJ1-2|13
CASRPGGGNGYTF
TGTGCCAGCAGGCCAGGGGGAGGGAATGGCTACACCTTC
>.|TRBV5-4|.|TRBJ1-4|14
CASSPGSFNEKLFF
TGTGCCAGCAGCCCCGGGAGTTTTAATGAAAAACTGTTTTTT
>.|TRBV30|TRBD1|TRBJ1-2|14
CAWKGGQEFYGYTF
TGTGCCTGGAAAGGGGGACAGGAATTTTATGGCTACACCTTC
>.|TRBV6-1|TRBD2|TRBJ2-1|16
CASSDKLAGPHNEQFF
TGTGCCAGCAGTGATAAACTAGCGGGGCCCCACAATGAGCAGTTCTTC
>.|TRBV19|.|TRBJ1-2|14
CASSIDQSGYGYTF
TGTGCCAGTAGTATAGATCAATCCGGCTATGGCTACACCTTC
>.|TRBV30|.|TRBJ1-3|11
CALWSGNTIYF
TGTGCCTTGTGGTCGGGAAACACCATATATTTT
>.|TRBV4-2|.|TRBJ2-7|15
CASSQESQGGYEQYF
TGTGCCAGCAGCCAAGAGTCCCAGGGAGGCTACGAGCAGTACTTC
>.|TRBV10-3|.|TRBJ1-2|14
CAIDPGDSRGGYTF
TGTGCCATCGACCCGGGGGACTCCAGGGGAGGCTACACCTTC